In its sample, the clone carrying this T cell receptor beta chain was seen a few times. Its antigen is still unknown. Profiled with immunoSEQ multiplex PCR; TCRdb holds only in-frame clones, not every one. The repertoire has about 2 million clones, 90% to 95% of them found once; the top ten carry under 0.15%. Germline CDR1 and CDR2: SGHRS and YFSETQ. There are 13 residues in the CDR3. The ends were cut back, 4 bases at V and 3 bases at J, with 10 bases in the middle. This entry is derived from a study of shared clonotypes between healthy human individuals. Study at large: Every donor yielded three CD4 naive, three CD4 memory, two CD8 naive and one CD8 memory plate. Study-wide points: Clonotypes shared by all four sorted-subset donors had higher generation probabilities than non-shared clonotypes.

The study separated CD4+ cells into CD45RA+ naive and CD45RA-negative memory subsets. Material: naive CD4+ T cells sorted from blood. Subset reported: CD45RA+ positively selected. This receptor was obtained from a man aged 18 to 30 in good health. The chain employs TRBV5-1 and TRBJ2-5; D is uncertain. In DNA, the CDR3 is TGCGCCAGCAGCATGGGCCCGAAAGAGACCCAGTACTTC. Its protein product is CASSMGPKETQYF.